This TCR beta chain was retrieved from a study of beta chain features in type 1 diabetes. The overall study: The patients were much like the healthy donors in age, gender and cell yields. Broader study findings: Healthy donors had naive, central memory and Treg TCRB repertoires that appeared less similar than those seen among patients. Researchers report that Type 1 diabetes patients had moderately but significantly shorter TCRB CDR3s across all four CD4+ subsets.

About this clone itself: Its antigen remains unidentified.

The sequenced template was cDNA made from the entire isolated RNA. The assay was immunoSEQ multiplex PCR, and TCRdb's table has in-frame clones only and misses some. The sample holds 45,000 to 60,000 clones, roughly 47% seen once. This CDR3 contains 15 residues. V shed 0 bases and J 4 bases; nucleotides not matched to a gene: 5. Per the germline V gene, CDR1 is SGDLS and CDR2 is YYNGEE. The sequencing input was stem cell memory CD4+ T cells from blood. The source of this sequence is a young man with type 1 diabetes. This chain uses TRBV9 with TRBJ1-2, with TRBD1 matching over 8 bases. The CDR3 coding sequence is TGTGCCAGCAGCGTAGAGGAGGACAGGGTCTATGGCTACACCTTC. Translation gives CASSVEEDRVYGYTF.